The sequence of this T cell receptor (beta chain) was determined in a study of blood T cells in healthy people across ages. The study, taken as a whole, reports: TCR beta diversity, measured per million T cells, fell in a roughly linear way with age.

Turning to this clonotype: Its antigen is unknown.

For the second PCR, which ran for about 6 to 11 cycles, a sample-barcoded 5' primer and a J-beta primer mix were used. Each CDR3 protein is one row after TCRdb ran MiXCR on the 5' RACE reads. The sample shows roughly 860,000 distinct CDR3 sequences, 55% to 65% of them seen only once. Per sample, no less than 5 micrograms of total RNA were extracted. Germline V gene lookup returns CDR1 SGHTA and CDR2 FQGNSA. Trimming removed 4 bases from V and 2 bases from J; junction bases left unmatched: 8. This CDR3 has 15 amino acids. Sequenced material: blood. J is TRBJ2-7 and V is TRBV7-2; 7 bases agree with TRBD1. The receptor was derived from a man aged 25 to 45 in good health. The CDR3 bases are TGTGCCAGCAGCTCCGACAGGGCTTTTGCCTACGAGCAGTACTTC. It yields the protein CASSSDRAFAYEQYF.